Listed below are T cell receptor beta chains from one sample, sequenced in a study of cytomegalovirus exposure and HLA in healthy donors. Profiling relied on immunoSEQ multiplex PCR, and the TCRdb table lists in-frame clones only, not all of them. The profile covers around 170,000 clones, with around 80% appearing a single time and around 0.52% taken by the ten largest. Sample: PBMCs. The receptors shown here come from a woman aged 50 to 60 in good health and CMV-seronegative. Both conserved end residues are part of each CDR3. A D gene is named only where the DNA matches it firmly. Rows give clone size only sometimes, using once, few, many, or a class for an expanded clone.

clone size: -; V gene: TRBV5-1; D gene: -; J gene: TRBJ2-5; CDR3 DNA: TGCGCCAGCAGCTTACAGGGAAAGGAGACCCAGTACTTC; CDR3 protein: CASSLQGKETQYF
clone size: -; V gene: TRBV7-6; D gene: TRBD2; J gene: TRBJ2-1; CDR3 DNA: TGTGCCAGCAGCTTAGTAGCGGGAAATTACAATGAGCAGTTCTTC; CDR3 protein: CASSLVAGNYNEQFF
clone size: -; V gene: TRBV6-1; D gene: -; J gene: TRBJ2-7; CDR3 DNA: TGTGCCAGCAGTGAAAGTAGTGGAGTTTACGAGCAGTACTTC; CDR3 protein: CASSESSGVYEQYF
clone size: -; V gene: TRBV9; D gene: TRBD2; J gene: TRBJ2-5; CDR3 DNA: TGTGCCAGCAGCGTAGCTCGAGCGGGGGGAGAGACCCAGTACTTC; CDR3 protein: CASSVARAGGETQYF
clone size: -; V gene: TRBV19; D gene: -; J gene: TRBJ2-2; CDR3 DNA: TGTGCCAGTTTTTCCGGGATTTCCGGGGAGCTGTTTTTT; CDR3 protein: CASFSGISGELFF
clone size: once; V gene: TRBV21-1; D gene: -; J gene: TRBJ1-3; CDR3 DNA: TGTGCCAGCAGCAAAACAGGGGGTGGTACAGGAAACACCATATATTTT; CDR3 protein: CASSKTGGGTGNTIYF
clone size: -; V gene: TRBV7-6; D gene: TRBD1; J gene: TRBJ2-6; CDR3 DNA: TGTGCCAGCAGCCCGGCGGCCGGGACAGTAATTTGGGGGGCCAACGTCCTGACTTTC; CDR3 protein: CASSPAAGTVIWGANVLTF
clone size: -; V gene: TRBV13; D gene: TRBD2; J gene: TRBJ2-7; CDR3 DNA: TGTGCCAGCAGCCGAACCCGGGCGGGAGGGCCCCACGAGCAGTACTTC; CDR3 protein: CASSRTRAGGPHEQYF
clone size: -; V gene: TRBV7-2; D gene: -; J gene: TRBJ1-2; CDR3 DNA: TGTGCCAGCAGCTCCGCGAGCGGGGGGAGGGTCGGTTATGGCTACACCTTC; CDR3 protein: CASSSASGGRVGYGYTF
clone size: few; V gene: TRBV4-1; D gene: TRBD1; J gene: TRBJ2-7; CDR3 DNA: TGCGCCAGCAGCCAGCTAGTCCCGGGACAGGGGTCAAGCTCCTACGAGCAGTACTTC; CDR3 protein: CASSQLVPGQGSSSYEQYF
clone size: -; V gene: TRBV4-3; D gene: -; J gene: TRBJ1-1; CDR3 DNA: TGCGCCAGCAGCCATGCTCCGGTGAACACTGAAGCTTTCTTT; CDR3 protein: CASSHAPVNTEAFF
clone size: once; V gene: TRBV20-1; D gene: -; J gene: TRBJ2-1; CDR3 DNA: TGCAGTGCTCGGGAGCACAATGAGCAGTTCTTC; CDR3 protein: CSAREHNEQFF
clone size: -; V gene: TRBV28; D gene: -; J gene: TRBJ2-7; CDR3 DNA: TGTGCCAGCATGGGGACTCCGACCTACGAGCAGTACTTC; CDR3 protein: CASMGTPTYEQYF
clone size: -; V gene: TRBV30; D gene: -; J gene: TRBJ2-2; CDR3 DNA: TGTGCCTGGAGTGTTTGGTTAGGGGGGGCCGGGGAGCTGTTTTTT; CDR3 protein: CAWSVWLGGAGELFF
clone size: few; V gene: TRBV28; D gene: TRBD1; J gene: TRBJ1-5; CDR3 DNA: TGTGCCAGCAGCGACAGGGTTTTAGGTCAGCCCCAGCATTTT; CDR3 protein: CASSDRVLGQPQHF
clone size: -; V gene: TRBV6-5; D gene: TRBD1; J gene: TRBJ2-1; CDR3 DNA: TGTGCCAGCGGGGACAGGGGCTACAATGAGCAGTTCTTC; CDR3 protein: CASGDRGYNEQFF
clone size: -; V gene: TRBV19; D gene: -; J gene: TRBJ1-4; CDR3 DNA: TGTGCCACCGGACTGTCCTCCGGGCTGTTTTTT; CDR3 protein: CATGLSSGLFF
clone size: -; V gene: TRBV6-1; D gene: TRBD2; J gene: TRBJ2-5; CDR3 DNA: TGTGCCAGCAGAGGCACCGGGACTAGGGGGACCCAGTACTTC; CDR3 protein: CASRGTGTRGTQYF
clone size: -; V gene: TRBV2; D gene: -; J gene: TRBJ2-7; CDR3 DNA: TGTGCCACCACCTCTAAAGGCGGTGGCGTCGAGCAGTACTTC; CDR3 protein: CATTSKGGGVEQYF
clone size: once; V gene: TRBV5-1; D gene: -; J gene: TRBJ1-1; CDR3 DNA: TGCGCCACATCCGTCCAGGGGAGGGGGACTGAAGCTTTCTTT; CDR3 protein: CATSVQGRGTEAFF
clone size: -; V gene: TRBV9; D gene: -; J gene: TRBJ2-2; CDR3 DNA: TGTGCCAGCAGCGTAGCCCCCCCGGCGAACACCGGGGAGCTGTTTTTT; CDR3 protein: CASSVAPPANTGELFF
clone size: once; V gene: TRBV10-3; D gene: TRBD1; J gene: TRBJ2-5; CDR3 DNA: TGTGCCATCAGTGTCCCAGGGGGAGAGACCCAGTACTTC; CDR3 protein: CAISVPGGETQYF
clone size: -; V gene: TRBV4-1; D gene: TRBD1; J gene: TRBJ2-6; CDR3 DNA: TGCGCCAGCAGCCAAGGGGGGACAGGTGGCACTGGGGCCAACGTCCTGACTTTC; CDR3 protein: CASSQGGTGGTGANVLTF
clone size: -; V gene: TRBV7-3; D gene: -; J gene: TRBJ1-1; CDR3 DNA: TGTGCCAGCAGCCTGGACAGAGACACTGAAGCTTTCTTT; CDR3 protein: CASSLDRDTEAFF
clone size: -; V gene: TRBV27; D gene: TRBD1; J gene: TRBJ2-6; CDR3 DNA: TGTGCCAGCAGTCCCGGACAGGGAATCCACTCTGGGGCCAACGTCCTGACTTTC; CDR3 protein: CASSPGQGIHSGANVLTF
clone size: -; V gene: TRBV11-2; D gene: -; J gene: TRBJ1-2; CDR3 DNA: TGTGCCAGCAGCTATCGACACCGTTCGTGGGGCTACACCTTC; CDR3 protein: CASSYRHRSWGYTF
clone size: -; V gene: TRBV7-7; D gene: TRBD1; J gene: TRBJ2-2; CDR3 DNA: TGTGCCAGCAGCGTACACAGGGGCACCGGGGAGCTGTTTTTT; CDR3 protein: CASSVHRGTGELFF
clone size: -; V gene: TRBV14; D gene: -; J gene: TRBJ1-1; CDR3 DNA: TGTGCCAGCAGCCAAGATGGCCTGAACACTGAAGCTTTCTTT; CDR3 protein: CASSQDGLNTEAFF
clone size: once; V gene: TRBV19; D gene: TRBD2; J gene: TRBJ2-2; CDR3 DNA: TGTGCCAGTCTACCCTCGGGGGGAGGCTTCGGAGTCACCGGGGAGCTGTTTTTT; CDR3 protein: CASLPSGGGFGVTGELFF